The 12 T cell receptor beta chains below were found in one sample sequenced in a study of cytomegalovirus exposure and HLA in healthy donors. PCR employed 60 Vbeta and 13 Jbeta primers. Here immunoSEQ multiplex PCR was the method, and the copy in TCRdb shows in-frame clones only, minus some. This table has some 91,000 clones, about 68% appearing once. Sequencing input: PBMCs. These receptors were obtained from a human donor in good health.

This clone was seen a single time. At one of its ends the junction is not consistent with the germline gene, which may arise from a read error. The chain recombines TRBV14 with TRBJ2-7, with D perhaps matching TRBD2 (5 bases). This CDR3 has 14 amino acids. The germline V gene has CDR1 SGHDN and CDR2 FVKESK. This chain's CDR3 is CASSQRDRAYGQYF. The CDR3 DNA is TGTGCCAGCAGCCAACGGGATCGGGCCTACGGGCAGTACTTC. The full variable domain, with the rest looked up from reference TRBV14 and TRBJ2-7, is EAGVTQFPSHSVIEKGQTVTLRCDPISGHDNLYWYRRVMGKEIKFLLHFVKESKQDESGMPNNRFLAERTGGTYSTLKVQPAELEDSGVYFCASSQRDRAYGQYFGPGTRLTVT.

The V gene is TRBV30, the J gene TRBJ1-1, with TRBD1 identical over 7 bases. J lost 5 bases, V lost 4 bases, and 4 bases had no gene match. Germline loops: CDR1 GTSNPN, CDR2 SVGIG (reference sequence). This CDR3 is 12 amino acids long. This CDR3 reads CAWKDRLTEAFF. The CDR3 region has the DNA TGTGCCTGGAAGGACAGGCTAACTGAAGCTTTCTTT.

The CDR3 region is CASSLAVQGRGQPQHF. The CDR3 nucleotides are TGTGCCAGCAGCTTAGCGGTACAGGGCCGGGGCCAGCCCCAGCATTTT. The rearrangement uses TRBV7-8 and TRBJ1-5, with D tentatively TRBD1 (6 bases). The CDR3 runs to 16 residues. Per germline, CDR1 SGHVS and CDR2 FQNEAQ. Trimming pared 0 bases from V and 7 bases from J, leaving 16 bases between.

The chain employs TRBV9 and TRBJ2-3; 8 bases map to TRBD2. The V gene end was trimmed by 2 bases and the J gene end by 8 bases; junction bases not matched to a gene: 4. CDR1 SGDLS and CDR2 YYNGEE come from the germline V gene. There are 13 residues in the CDR3. The chain's CDR3 is CASSVEAGGTQYF. For the CDR3, the DNA is TGTGCCAGCAGCGTCGAGGCGGGGGGTACGCAGTATTTT. Supplemented by reference TRBV9 and TRBJ2-3, the full variable domain reads DSGVTQTPKHLITATGQRVTLRCSPRSGDLSVYWYQQSLDQGLQFLIQYYNGEERAKGNILERFSAQQFPDLHSELNLSSLELGDSALYFCASSVEAGGTQYFGPGTRLTVL.

V is TRBV6-1 and J is TRBJ2-7, with TRBD1 identical over 8 bases. Germline loops: CDR1 MNHNS, CDR2 SASEGT. Unmatched junction bases numbered 14, after V lost 7 bases and J lost 3 bases. This CDR3 comprises 16 residues. Here the CDR3 reads CASIQATGQGYYEQYF. CDR3 in DNA: TGTGCCAGCATTCAAGCAACAGGACAGGGTTACTACGAGCAGTACTTC.

The chain employs TRBV6-5 and TRBJ1-1, with D perhaps matching TRBD1 (5 bases). Per the germline V gene, CDR1 is MNHEY and CDR2 is SVGAGI. Trimming pared 6 bases from V and 6 bases from J, leaving 20 bases between. The CDR3 is made up of 15 amino acids. CDR3 loop: CASSPSGDHLSEAFF. The CDR3 DNA follows: TGTGCCAGCAGCCCAAGCGGGGACCATCTATCTGAAGCTTTCTTT.

CDR3 DNA sequence: TGCGCCAGCAGCCAACCCTATGTGAACACTGAAGCTTTCTTT. This encodes CASSQPYVNTEAFF. The chain joins TRBV4-1 to TRBJ1-1, with D uncertain. Deletions cut 2 bases from V and 0 bases from J, with 7 bases between. This CDR3 has 14 residues. CDR1 and CDR2 from the germline V gene are MGHRA and YSYEKL.

This clone is a singleton in its sample. The V and J genes are TRBV19 and TRBJ2-3; TRBD2 might be the D (6 bases). The CDR3 length is 13 residues. Trimming removed 6 bases from V and 4 bases from J, with 11 bases in between. From germline, CDR1 is LNHDA and CDR2 SQIVND (reference sequence). The CDR3: CASRRTMADTQYF. CDR3 sequence (DNA): TGTGCCAGTAGGAGGACTATGGCAGATACGCAGTATTTT.

The chain uses TRBV7-2 and TRBJ2-4, with D possibly matching TRBD2 (5 bases). The CDR3 has 13 amino acids. V lost 5 bases, J lost 5 bases, and 10 bases lay in between. Germline V gene lookup returns CDR1 SGHTA and CDR2 FQGNSA. CDR3 residues: CASSPEGQNIQYF. Here the CDR3 DNA reads TGTGCCAGCAGCCCAGAGGGCCAAAACATTCAGTACTTC.

This chain links TRBV2 with TRBJ2-1; TRBD2 matches 9 bases. The CDR3 extends over 14 amino acids. CDR1 and CDR2 (germline): SNHLY, FYNNEI. The V and J ends lost 7 bases and 2 bases, in that order; junction bases with no gene match: 3. The chain's CDR3 is CASTIAGAYNEQFF. The CDR3 region has the DNA TGTGCCAGCACTATAGCGGGGGCCTACAATGAGCAGTTCTTC.

The rearrangement uses TRBV11-3 and TRBJ2-5, with D tentatively TRBD2 (6 bases). The J call may be mistaken, given a closer DNA end match to TRBJ2-7. Per germline, CDR1 SGHNT and CDR2 YENEEA. CDR3 length: 13 amino acids. In DNA form, the CDR3 reads TGTGCCAGCAGCTCGGTCCGGGGGTACGAGCAGTACTTC. It is translated as CASSSVRGYEQYF.

The chain uses TRBV5-4 and TRBJ1-2, with D possibly matching TRBD1 (6 bases). Germline CDR1 reads SGHNT; CDR2 reads YYREEE (reference sequence). CDR3 length: 16 amino acids. Trimming removed 4 bases at V and 8 bases at J, with 24 bases between. CDR3 in amino acids: CASSRPLRGGVGGYTF. CDR3 coding DNA: TGTGCCAGCAGCCGCCCCCTGAGGGGGGGAGTAGGGGGCTACACCTTC.